This TCR beta chain was found in a study of T cells in Graves' hyperthyroidism and ophthalmopathy. V lost 4 bases, J lost 9 bases, and 24 bases lay in between. There are 16 residues in the CDR3. The V gene's germline CDR1 is MNHNS and CDR2 SASEGT. The TCR beta CDR3 regions underwent amplification using RNA transcripts as the source. HTBI primers were used for first-round RT-PCR of the TCR CDR3. TCRdb processed the multiplex PCR reads anew with MiXCR; each CDR3 protein has one entry. The sample contains 200,000 to 300,000 distinct CDR3 sequences, approximately 25% of which appear only once. Notes on this clonotype: What it binds is not known.

Findings of the study overall: Blood also held most thyroid clonotypes expanded beyond 0.001.

At least 3 on the Clinical Activity Score was recorded for ophthalmopathy patients, who also had NOSPECS grade at least 4 and duration under 3 months. V usage is TRBV6-1 and J usage is TRBJ1-1; TRBD1 is a possible D gene (5 bases). The receptor comes from a woman in her thirties or forties with Graves' ophthalmopathy. Sequenced input: blood. CDR3 region: CASSVPSPQAAMKAFF. DNA of the CDR3: TGTGCCAGCAGTGTCCCTTCTCCACAGGCCGCCATGAAAGCTTTCTTT.